Presented here are 24 T cell receptor beta chains from one specimen sequenced in a study of shared clonotypes between healthy human individuals. Clones were read by immunoSEQ multiplex PCR, and TCRdb kept only the in-frame ones, dropping some. The sample lists millions of clones, roughly 91% seen once, with around 1.7% in the top ten. The naive CD8 fraction comprised CD45RO-negative cells positively selected for CCR7 and excluded terminally differentiated effector memory CD45RA+ cells. The sample consisted of naive CD8+ T cells from PBMCs. The receptors were sampled from a young man in good health. Some clones in this sample may be carry-over from other donors' samples.

This clone appeared a few times. The chain employs TRBV29-1 and TRBJ2-3; weak D call: TRBD1 (6 bases). The V end lost 8 bases, the J end lost 4 bases, and 16 bases lay between the germline ends. The germline CDR1 and CDR2 sequences are SQVTM and ANQGSEA. The CDR3 is made up of 13 amino acids. CDR3 bases: TGCAGCTCCGAGATCAGGGGACCAGATACGCAGTATTTT. This translates into CSSEIRGPDTQYF.

The J gene is TRBJ1-2, the V gene TRBV27; 10 nucleotides match TRBD1. V lost 5 bases, J lost 7 bases, and 7 bases stayed unmatched. The CDR3 covers 14 residues. Germline loops: CDR1 MNHEY, CDR2 SMNVEV (reference sequence). The CDR3 region has the DNA TGTGCCAGCAGTCATGGGACAGGGGCAAGTGGCTACACCTTC. This encodes CASSHGTGASGYTF.

V is TRBV7-6 and J is TRBJ2-7; the match to TRBD1 covers 9 bases. This CDR3 comprises 13 residues. V dropped 5 bases and J dropped 6; count of bases not matched to a gene: 5. The germline V gene has CDR1 SGHVS and CDR2 FNYEAQ. The CDR3 DNA is TGTGCCAGCAGCCGGGACAGGGCGAGCGAGCAGTACTTC. It encodes CASSRDRASEQYF.

Regarding this clone: This same CDR3 is encoded by further DNA sequences in the sample. This chain joins TRBV28 and TRBJ2-7; possibly TRBD1 or TRBD2 for D (5 bases each). Trimming pared 6 bases from V and 4 bases from J, leaving 22 bases between. The germline gives CDR1 MDHEN, CDR2 SYDVKM. There are 16 residues in the CDR3. The CDR3: CASSSIRGQGAYEQYF. CDR3 bases: TGTGCCAGCAGCTCTATTCGGGGCCAGGGAGCTTACGAGCAGTACTTC.

This sequence joins TRBV11-2 and TRBJ2-1; unclear D gene. CDR1 is SGHAT, CDR2 FQNNGV, per germline. This CDR3 contains 15 residues. The V and J ends lost 5 bases and 0 bases respectively, with 11 bases between them. The CDR3 is CASSQYISSYNEQFF. CDR3 nucleotides: TGTGCCAGCAGCCAATACATTAGCTCCTACAATGAGCAGTTCTTC.

The V gene is TRBV9, the J gene TRBJ2-1, with 11 bases that match TRBD2. This CDR3 comprises 15 residues. Looked up from germline, CDR1 is SGDLS and CDR2 is YYNGEE. V was pared by 4 bases and J by 9 bases, with 9 bases of the junction left unmatched. This CDR3 is CASSPGGSGRVEQFF. CDR3 sequence (DNA): TGTGCCAGCAGCCCAGGAGGTAGCGGGAGGGTTGAGCAGTTCTTC.

To note about this clone: Within the sample, other DNA sequences also encode this same CDR3. The CDR3 spells CASSQGSSYEQYF. The DNA of the CDR3 is TGTGCCAGCAGTCAGGGCAGCTCCTACGAGCAGTACTTC. This sequence joins TRBV27 and TRBJ2-7; possibly TRBD1 for D (5 bases). CDR1 and CDR2 from the germline V gene are MNHEY and SMNVEV (reference sequence). V gave up 5 bases and J gave up 0 bases, with 8 bases separating them. CDR3 size: 13 residues.

The rearrangement links TRBV7-3 to TRBJ2-7; 10 nucleotides match TRBD1. This CDR3 comprises 15 residues. Unmatched junction bases numbered 8, after V lost 5 bases and J lost 4 bases. Germline V gene sequence: CDR1 SGHTA, CDR2 FQGTGA. The CDR3: CASSLGQGEGYEQYF. CDR3 nucleotides: TGTGCCAGCAGCCTAGGACAGGGGGAAGGTTACGAGCAGTACTTC.

The CDR3 DNA follows: TGTGCCAGCAGTCTCCGCGGGACTAGCCCCTACGAGCAGTACTTC. This encodes CASSLRGTSPYEQYF. This sequence joins TRBV28 and TRBJ2-7, with 9 nucleotides matching TRBD2. This CDR3 contains 15 residues. J lost 2 bases, V lost 5 bases, and 7 bases had no gene match. Germline assignment: CDR1 MDHEN and CDR2 SYDVKM.

The V and J genes are TRBV7-8 and TRBJ2-1, with D perhaps TRBD2 (6 bases). V gave up 2 bases and J gave up 8 bases, with 19 bases separating them. The CDR3 extends over 16 amino acids. Germline values: CDR1 SGHVS, CDR2 FQNEAQ. DNA of the CDR3: TGTGCCAGCAGCTTATGGTTCAGCGGGCTTTCAGATGAGCAGTTCTTC. Translation: CASSLWFSGLSDEQFF.

This chain uses TRBV28 with TRBJ1-1; D not resolved. The CDR3 is made up of 11 amino acids. The V gene lost 6 bases and the J gene lost 3 bases, with 5 bases spanning the gap. Germline assignment: CDR1 MDHEN and CDR2 SYDVKM. The CDR3 protein is CASSYHTEAFF. The CDR3 bases are TGTGCCAGCAGCTATCACACTGAAGCTTTCTTT.

The V call is TRBV13, the J call TRBJ2-2; D might be TRBD2 (6 bases). Between the trimmed V and J ends, which lost 5 bases and 4 bases, there was a span of 17 bases. The CDR3 consists of 16 residues. CDR1 and CDR2 (germline): PRHDT, FYEKMQ (reference sequence). CDR3 residues: CASSLDGGTGTGELFF. As DNA, the CDR3 is TGTGCCAGCAGCCTAGATGGGGGGACGGGCACCGGGGAGCTGTTTTTT.

V is TRBV10-3 and J is TRBJ2-1, with 12 positions matching TRBD2. The CDR3 totals 15 residues. The trim removed 5 bases at V and 3 bases at J, leaving 2 bases unmatched. Germline CDR1 ENHRY, CDR2 SYGVKD. In nucleotides, the CDR3 is TGTGCCATCAGTTGGACTAGCGGGAACTACAATGAGCAGTTCTTC. It codes for CAISWTSGNYNEQFF.

V gene TRBV27 combines with J gene TRBJ1-5; a possible D gene is TRBD1 (6 bases). The germline V gene has CDR1 MNHEY and CDR2 SMNVEV (reference sequence). The CDR3 is 18 residues long. V was cut by 3 bases and J by 2 bases, with 20 bases left in between. The CDR3 protein is CASSLTGGRAGRNQPQHF. As DNA, the CDR3 is TGTGCCAGCAGTTTGACGGGGGGCCGCGCCGGACGCAATCAGCCCCAGCATTTT.

The chain recombines TRBV4-1 with TRBJ2-7; TRBD1 matches 7 bases. In germline, CDR1 is MGHRA, CDR2 YSYEKL. J was trimmed by 6 bases and V by 4 bases; bases with no gene match: 15. The CDR3 has 16 residues. Here the CDR3 reads CASSPVRAGGMGEQYF. The CDR3 DNA reads as TGCGCCAGCAGCCCAGTCCGGGCAGGGGGAATGGGCGAGCAGTACTTC.

V and J are TRBV18 and TRBJ1-1, with D maybe TRBD1 (5 bases). Germline V gives CDR1 KGHSH, CDR2 LQKENI. This CDR3 has 17 residues. Trimming took 1 base from V and 4 from J, leaving 19 bases between them. This CDR3 reads CASSPLDTLQGSTEAFF. CDR3 in DNA: TGTGCCAGCTCACCACTGGATACTTTGCAGGGAAGCACTGAAGCTTTCTTT.

On this clone: The conserved phenylalanine or tryptophan is not found at the CDR3 terminus, so this likely reflects a read error. Because the CDR3's place on the DNA is in doubt, the DNA is left out and the CDR3 is given as listed by TCRdb. The rearrangement links TRBV27 to TRBJ2-7. The CDR3 length equals 10 residues, ends included. Germline CDR1 is MNHEY and CDR2 is SMNVEV (reference sequence). This CDR3 reads CASLKDAEGP.

The CDR3 DNA is TGCGCCAGCAGCCAGGGAACAGGGGGTATCAAGCAGCCCCAGCATTTT. Amino acids: CASSQGTGGIKQPQHF. The genes are TRBV4-3 and TRBJ1-5; TRBD1 aligns across 8 bases. Looked up from germline, CDR1 is LGHNA and CDR2 is YSLEER. Losses at the gene ends were 3 bases for V and 7 bases for J; bases not matched to a gene: 11. The CDR3 loop spans 16 amino acids.

As concerns this clone: Other DNA sequences from this sample encode an identical CDR3 as well. The chain recombines TRBV27 with TRBJ2-5; no firm D call. V lost 5 bases to trimming and J lost 2 bases, with 12 bases between them. Germline V gives CDR1 MNHEY, CDR2 SMNVEV (reference sequence). The CDR3 length is 14 residues. CDR3 region: CASSLRVPQETQYF. DNA for the CDR3: TGTGCCAGCAGTCTCCGGGTCCCTCAAGAGACCCAGTACTTC.

This rearrangement joins TRBV25-1 to TRBJ2-5; the match to TRBD2 covers 10 bases. The CDR3 extends over 14 amino acids. Trimming cost V 4 bases and J 2 bases; bases outside gene matches: 1. Germline CDR1 MGHDK, CDR2 SYGVNS. The chain's CDR3 is CASSVLAGQETQYF. The CDR3, as DNA: TGTGCCAGCAGTGTACTAGCGGGGCAAGAGACCCAGTACTTC.

The table lists this clone with a few counts. This could be a read error, since a much larger clone is one nucleotide away. Within the sample, other DNA sequences also encode this same CDR3. The J gene is TRBJ1-1, the V gene TRBV9; no clear D. Trimming removed 0 bases at V and 3 bases at J, with 6 bases between. The CDR3 is 13 residues long. The germline V gene encodes CDR1 SGDLS and CDR2 YYNGEE. The CDR3 DNA is TGTGCCAGCAGCGTAGGAGGGTACACTGAAGCTTTCTTT. Its translation: CASSVGGYTEAFF.

This sequence joins TRBV6-1 and TRBJ2-5, with D perhaps matching TRBD2 (5 bases). The germline V gene has CDR1 MNHNS and CDR2 SASEGT. This CDR3 contains 12 residues. Trimming took 6 bases from V and 0 from J, leaving 5 bases between them. The CDR3 nucleotides are TGTGCCAGCAGGGACTACCAAGAGACCCAGTACTTC. This codes for CASRDYQETQYF.

The chain couples TRBV7-2 to TRBJ2-2; a weak D match, TRBD2 (5 bases). This CDR3 region has 15 residues. The germline CDR1 and CDR2 sequences are SGHTA and FQGNSA. Trimming pared 8 bases from V and 0 bases from J, leaving 13 bases between. The CDR3 here is CASGLPTSNTGELFF. The CDR3 coding sequence is TGTGCCAGCGGACTGCCTACTTCGAACACCGGGGAGCTGTTTTTT.

This sequence joins TRBV28 and TRBJ2-7, with a possible D match to TRBD2 (6 bases). Germline V lookup: CDR1 MDHEN, CDR2 SYDVKM. V was trimmed by 1 base and J by 0 bases, leaving 13 bases between them. This CDR3 spans 16 amino acids. CDR3 coding DNA: TGTGCCAGCAGTTTATTAGGGACTTCGAGCTCCTACGAGCAGTACTTC. Translation: CASSLLGTSSSYEQYF.